The rows below give T cell receptor beta chains drawn from one sample of a study of cytotoxic CD8 clonotypes in ibrutinib-treated CLL. Assay: immunoSEQ multiplex PCR; the TCRdb copy retains only in-frame clones and omits some. The sample yields around 70,000 clones, approximately 90% seen once. Sequencing used PBMCs, obtained after 12 months of ibrutinib treatment. The source is a human donor with chronic lymphocytic leukemia. CDR3s include the opening cysteine and the closing phenylalanine or tryptophan.

TRBV19	CASSILRDRVADTQYF
TRBV10-3	CAISESGIQETQYF
TRBV6-6	CASSYPDSEAFF
TRBV6-5	CASSYFDPRTGGGYTF
TRBV7-3	CASSFSGDTIYF
TRBV7-6	CASSLLSSGNTIYF
TRBV7-8	CASLARDGATEAFF
TRBV9	CASSPRLRQANSEAFF
TRBV2	CASSDRENTEAFF
TRBV7-9	CASSRTPETGTQYF
TRBV19	CASSSTGGDFSGTNTEAFF
TRBV18	CASSPATGASNQPQHF
TRBV30	CVVTSSYNEQFF
TRBV5-4	CASSQAPGHTNTEAFF
TRBV30	CAWSESRGTYKQFF
TRBV30	CAWSAGTSGVSYYEQYF
TRBV19	CASQERAGVSTGELFF
TRBV29-1	CSVESTADTEAFF
TRBV7-3	CASSGLGGAAETQYF
TRBV4-3	CASSHLSEGAAFF
TRBV7-3	CASSLGQGVGELFF
TRBV2	CASSKGETQYF
TRBV18	CASSGSGETQYF
TRBV28	CASSFWVGAGDNYGYTF
TRBV2	CASILTGVDGYTF
TRBV6-6	CASRGPGNQPQHF
TRBV5-8	CASSIGQSLYQPQHF
TRBV4-3	CASSQDIPRPGLWETQYF
TRBV7-2	CASSLAIFTSGSPGANVLTF
TRBV7-3	CASSLNTKGTEAFF
TRBV27	CASSAWTSGTGGYEQYF
TRBV28	CASSSPGQNSYEQYF
TRBV11-3	CASMQGANLNTEAFF